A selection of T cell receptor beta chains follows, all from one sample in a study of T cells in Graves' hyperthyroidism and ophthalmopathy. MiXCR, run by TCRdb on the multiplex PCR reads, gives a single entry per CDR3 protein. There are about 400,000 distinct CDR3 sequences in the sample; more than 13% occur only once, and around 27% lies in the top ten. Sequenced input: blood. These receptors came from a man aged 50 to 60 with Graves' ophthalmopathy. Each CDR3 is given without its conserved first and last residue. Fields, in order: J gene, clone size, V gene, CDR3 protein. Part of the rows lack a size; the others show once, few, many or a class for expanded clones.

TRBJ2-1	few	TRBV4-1	ASSQDIGLAKYNEQF
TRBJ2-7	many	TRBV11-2	ASSTGRGSSYEQY
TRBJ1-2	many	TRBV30	AWETGGYGYT
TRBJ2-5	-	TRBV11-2	ASSPTGHSQETQY
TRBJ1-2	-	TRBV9	ASSGRGTADTNYGYT
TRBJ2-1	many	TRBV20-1	SARGTSGKDEQF
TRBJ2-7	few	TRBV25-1	ASSDDYYEQY
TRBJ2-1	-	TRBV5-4	ASSTGLPRPYNEQF
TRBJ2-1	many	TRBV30	AWSVKGQNNEQF
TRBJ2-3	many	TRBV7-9	ATGGSSDRTDTQY
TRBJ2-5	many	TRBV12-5	ASGLLQEKETQY
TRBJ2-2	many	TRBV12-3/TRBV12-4	ASSGTGGTGELF
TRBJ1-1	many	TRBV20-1	SPVPQMNTEAF
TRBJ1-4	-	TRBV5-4	ASSRHETTTNEKLF
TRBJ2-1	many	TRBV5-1	ASSFGSDSYNEQF
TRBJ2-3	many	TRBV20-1	SASGLAGSTDTQY
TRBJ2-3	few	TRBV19	ASKGLAGGTQY
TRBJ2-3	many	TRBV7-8	ASSLYSPKYFVWDTQY
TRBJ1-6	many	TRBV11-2	ASSLVGDRGALGALH
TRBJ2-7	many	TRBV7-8	ASSHGQGKGYEQY
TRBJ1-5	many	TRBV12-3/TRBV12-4	ASSLAAPNQPQH
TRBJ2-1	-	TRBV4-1	ASSQILAGGKNEQF
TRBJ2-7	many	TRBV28	ASSFAGTATSEQY
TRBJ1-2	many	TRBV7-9	ASSYGQANYGYT
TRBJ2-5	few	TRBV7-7	ASTIGLAGEKRETQY
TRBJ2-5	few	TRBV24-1	ATNSQGDETQY
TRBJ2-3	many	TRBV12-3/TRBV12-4	ASRLGRGSDTQY
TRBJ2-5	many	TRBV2	ASSRTGGRETQY
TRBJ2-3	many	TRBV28	ASQGDSTDTQY
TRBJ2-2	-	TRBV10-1	ASSEAANPGELF
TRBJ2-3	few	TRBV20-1	SASLAGTDTQY
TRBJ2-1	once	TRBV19	ASSILSARGNEQF
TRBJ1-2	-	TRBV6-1	ASGLGEIYGYT
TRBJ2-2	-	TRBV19	ATPQPAGGTGELF